The present T cell receptor beta chain was sequenced within a study of T cells in Graves' hyperthyroidism and ophthalmopathy. Germline V gives CDR1 SGDLS, CDR2 YYNGEE. The CDR3 spans 12 amino acids, including both terminal residues. Comments on this clonotype: It is unclear where the CDR3 begins or ends on the DNA, so no DNA is shown, and the CDR3 is as TCRdb lists it.

TCR beta CDR3 region amplification was performed from RNA transcripts. HTBI primers were employed in a first-round RT-PCR of the TCR CDR3. TCRdb re-derived calls from the multiplex PCR reads in MiXCR, one entry per CDR3 protein. Of a few hundred thousand distinct CDR3 sequences in the sample, 40% to 55% are singletons; the top ten hold 35% to 50%. The source of this sequence is an adult woman with Graves' disease, either hyperthyroidism or ophthalmopathy (not recorded which). Material for sequencing was peripheral blood or thyroid tissue (not recorded which). The chain employs TRBV9 and TRBJ1-2. CDR3: CASSPVARGNTF.